The 18 T cell receptor beta chains in this list originate from one sample, sequenced in a study of control samples from healthy donors and cancer patients. Only in-frame clones appear in the TCRdb table, and some are missing; sequencing was by immunoSEQ multiplex PCR. The sample yields 150,000 to 200,000 clones, about 91% seen once. The sequenced material came from blood. These receptors were obtained from a woman in her 40s in good health.

The chain joins TRBV19 to TRBJ1-1, with D unclear. CDR3 size: 13 residues. Trimming removed 5 bases at V and 4 bases at J, with 11 bases between. Germline V gene lookup returns CDR1 LNHDA and CDR2 SQIVND (reference sequence). CDR3 in amino acids: CASSSGQTTEAFF. DNA of the CDR3: TGTGCCAGTAGTTCTGGGCAGACCACTGAAGCTTTCTTT.

The chain links TRBV6-1 to TRBJ2-1; no clear D. CDR1 is MNHNS, CDR2 SASEGT, per germline. CDR3 length equals 11 residues. The germline V and J ends were trimmed by 1 base and 8 bases, with 3 bases remaining between them. The CDR3 DNA sequence: TGTGCCAGCAGTGAAGGGGATGAGCAGTTCTTC. Its translation is CASSEGDEQFF.

The chain joins TRBV5-6 to TRBJ1-4, with D uncertain. This CDR3 has 14 amino acids. CDR1 and CDR2 (germline): SGHDT, YYEEEE. The ends were cut back, 0 bases at V and 7 bases at J, with 10 bases in the middle. CDR3 DNA: TGTGCCAGCAGCTTGGGAGGGTCGGTTGAAAAACTGTTTTTT. This codes for CASSLGGSVEKLFF.

This chain links TRBV19 with TRBJ2-1; 10 positions match TRBD1. This CDR3 is built from 14 residues. Looked up from germline, CDR1 is LNHDA and CDR2 is SQIVND (reference sequence). Trimming cost V 1 base and J 9 bases; bases outside gene matches: 3. The CDR3 region is CASSIGTGGVEQFF. The CDR3 DNA reads TGTGCCAGTAGTATAGGGACAGGGGGTGTTGAGCAGTTCTTC.

The V gene is TRBV11-1, the J gene TRBJ1-1; 10 nucleotides line up with TRBD1. CDR1 is SGHAT and CDR2 is FQDESV in the germline V gene (reference sequence). The CDR3 spans 13 residues. V lost 4 bases to trimming and J lost 10 bases; unmatched junction nucleotides: 6. The DNA of the CDR3 is TGTGCCAGCAGCTCGACAGGGGGCAGGCGAGCTTTCTTT. It codes for CASSSTGGRRAFF.

This sequence joins TRBV5-1 and TRBJ2-3; 7 nucleotides align to TRBD1. The CDR3 contains 16 residues. Trimming at V came to 3 bases and at J to 7 bases, leaving 14 bases not matched to a gene. Germline V gene lookup returns CDR1 SGHRS and CDR2 YFSETQ. CDR3 protein: CASSSGTAKGSYTQYF. CDR3 nucleotides: TGCGCCAGCAGCTCGGGGACAGCTAAAGGGTCGTATACGCAGTATTTT.

Comments on this clone: Sequence at one end of the junction differs from germline and may be a read error. The chain has TRBV9 and TRBJ1-2, with 7 nucleotides matching TRBD1. CDR1 SGDLS and CDR2 YYNGEE come from the germline V gene. The CDR3 has 14 amino acids. The CDR3 loop reads CASTGPGQWDGYTF. CDR3 nucleotide sequence: TGTGCCAGCACCGGGCCGGGACAGTGGGATGGATACACCTTC.

About this clone: This sample also contains other DNA sequences that code for the same CDR3. The rearrangement uses TRBV18 and TRBJ2-7; perhaps TRBD2 as D (5 bases). The length of the CDR3 is 13 residues. V lost 3 bases and J lost 0, with 6 bases in between. CDR1 is KGHSH and CDR2 is LQKENI in the germline V gene. The chain's CDR3 is CASSPGSSYEQYF. CDR3 sequence (DNA): TGTGCCAGCTCACCGGGGAGCTCCTACGAGCAGTACTTC.

The gene calls are TRBV5-6 and TRBJ1-1; 9 nucleotides line up with TRBD1. CDR1 and CDR2 (germline): SGHDT, YYEEEE. The V gene end was trimmed by 0 bases and the J gene end by 4 bases; junction bases not matched to a gene: 10. The CDR3 runs 17 residues. In nucleotides, the CDR3 is TGTGCCAGCAGCTTGGAAACAGGGGGCGGTTTTCGCACTGAAGCTTTCTTT. Amino acid sequence: CASSLETGGGFRTEAFF.

CDR3 region: CASRPGGQDTQYF. In DNA form, the CDR3 reads TGTGCCAGCAGACCGGGGGGGCAAGATACGCAGTATTTT. V is TRBV6-5 and J is TRBJ2-3; 8 bases line up with TRBD2. The germline V gene has CDR1 MNHEY and CDR2 SVGAGI. With V trimmed by 6 bases and J by 5 bases, 4 bases remained unmatched. CDR3 length equals 13 residues.

The J gene is TRBJ2-1, the V gene TRBV9, with D perhaps given as TRBD1 or TRBD2 (6 bases each). This CDR3 comprises 15 residues. Germline V CDR1 and CDR2: SGDLS, YYNGEE. V was clipped by 0 bases and J by 4 bases, with 11 bases between them. The chain's CDR3 is CASSVGGARYNEQFF. The DNA of the CDR3 is TGTGCCAGCAGCGTAGGGGGGGCACGATACAATGAGCAGTTCTTC.

Worth noting for this clone: The CDR3 end shows no conserved phenylalanine or tryptophan, and so a read error is likely. The chain uses TRBV9 and TRBJ1-2, with 7 bases identical to TRBD1. The CDR3 runs 15 residues. Germline CDR1 reads SGDLS; CDR2 reads YYNGEE. The V gene end was trimmed by 0 bases and the J gene end by 0 bases; junction bases not matched to a gene: 2. CDR3 loop: CASSVGGTANYGYTL. The CDR3 coding sequence is TGTGCCAGCAGCGTAGGAGGGACAGCTAACTATGGCTACACCCTC.

The genes are TRBV10-3 and TRBJ2-3; TRBD1 matches at 8 bases. The CDR3 is 13 amino acids. Germline assignment: CDR1 ENHRY and CDR2 SYGVKD. V was clipped by 3 bases and J by 4 bases; unmatched bases: 0. Written as DNA, the CDR3 is TGTGCCATCAGTGAACAGGGGGCAGATACGCAGTATTTT. Amino acid sequence: CAISEQGADTQYF.

This chain joins TRBV7-8 and TRBJ2-7, with 8 bases lining up with TRBD1. J gave up 2 bases and V 4 bases, and 10 bases lay outside the gene matches. Germline V gives CDR1 SGHVS, CDR2 FQNEAQ. The CDR3 length is 16 residues. The CDR3 DNA sequence: TGTGCCAGCAGCTCTAGTACCGGGACAGGAGCCTACGAGCAGTACTTC. Translation: CASSSSTGTGAYEQYF.

This chain connects TRBV29-1 to TRBJ2-1, with D possibly being TRBD1 or TRBD2 (5 bases each). The CDR3 contains 13 residues. The germline V and J ends were trimmed by 2 bases and 5 bases, with 10 bases remaining between them. Germline CDR1 and CDR2: SQVTM and ANQGSEA. Here the CDR3 reads CSVETWGNNEQFF. CDR3 in DNA: TGCAGCGTTGAAACGTGGGGGAACAATGAGCAGTTCTTC.

The V and J genes are TRBV21-1 and TRBJ2-1; the D call TRBD2 from the table was never checked on the DNA. TRBV21-1 is given as a pseudogene. There are 16 residues in the CDR3. The CDR3: CARVGRGLADYNEQFF. CDR3 DNA sequence: TGTGCCAGAGTGGGGCGTGGACTAGCGGATTACAATGAGCAGTTCTTC.

This chain uses TRBV18 with TRBJ2-5; tentatively, D is TRBD2 (6 bases). Germline V gives CDR1 KGHSH, CDR2 LQKENI. Trimming pared 3 bases from V and 2 bases from J, leaving 16 bases between. The CDR3 loop spans 16 amino acids. The CDR3 nucleotides read TGTGCCAGCTCACCCGGTGGAGGGAGGAAGCAAGAGACCCAGTACTTC. Its protein product is CASSPGGGRKQETQYF.

The chain uses TRBV12-3 or TRBV12-4 and TRBJ1-3; 7 bases line up with TRBD1. After removal of 6 bases from V and 4 bases from J, the junction contained 3 bases not matched to a gene. The CDR3 is made up of 13 amino acids. CDR3 DNA sequence: TGTGCCAGCAGCCGGGACAGCGGAAACACCATATATTTT. Protein: CASSRDSGNTIYF.